This T cell receptor beta chain was sequenced during a study of T-cell reconstitution after alpha-beta-depleted transplantation in children. Trimming shortened V by 6 bases and J by 4 bases, and 13 bases separated the two germline ends. Germline assignment: CDR1 KGHDR and CDR2 SFDVKD. The CDR3 is 14 residues long. Preparation of the TCRbeta library involved a method that used unique molecular identifiers. TCRdb ran MiXCR on the PCR reads and lists one entry per CDR3 protein. The sample records hundreds of thousands of distinct CDR3 sequences, roughly 18% being singletons. The source of this sequence is a human donor who donated a stem cell graft to a child with acute lymphoblastic leukemia. The genes are TRBV24-1 and TRBJ2-3, with D perhaps matching TRBD1 (6 bases). The sequences come from PBMCs from the stem cell graft donor, collected from the stem cell graft. The CDR3 region is CATSLLGGPDTQYF. In nucleotides, the CDR3 is TGTGCCACCAGTCTCCTAGGGGGTCCAGATACGCAGTATTTT.